A selection of T cell receptor beta chains follows, all from one sample in a study of T-cell reconstitution after alpha-beta-depleted transplantation in children. MiXCR, run by TCRdb on the PCR reads, gives a single entry per CDR3 protein. This repertoire shows a few hundred thousand distinct CDR3 sequences, approximately 30% found once; its top ten account for around 36%. The source was PBMCs, collected before TCRalphabeta/CD19-depleted stem cell transplant. These receptors all stem from a boy under two years old with Wiskott-Aldrich syndrome, due to receive a stem cell transplant. Both conserved end residues are part of each CDR3. Each record gives: D gene, clone size, V gene, J gene, CDR3 DNA, CDR3 protein. A D gene is named only where the DNA matches it firmly. Only part of the rows carry a size: once, few, many, or a class if the clone is expanded.

TRBD1	.	TRBV7-9	TRBJ1-3	TGTGCCAGCAGCTTAGGCCAGGGGGCGTCTGGAAACACCATATATTTT	CASSLGQGASGNTIYF
.	.	TRBV15	TRBJ2-6	TGTGCCACCAGCAGGAAGTTATTGAGCGACGTCCTGACTTTC	CATSRKLLSDVLTF
TRBD2	few	TRBV7-9	TRBJ2-7	TGTGCCAGCAGCTCCCCGGGACTAGCGCTGTCCTACGAGCAGTACTTC	CASSSPGLALSYEQYF
.	.	TRBV5-1	TRBJ2-1	TGCGCCAGCAGCCCAGGGGCTGACTACAATGAGCAGTTCTTC	CASSPGADYNEQFF
.	.	TRBV20-1	TRBJ1-5	TGCAGTGCTAGACACAGAGCCCCGAATCAGCCCCAGCATTTT	CSARHRAPNQPQHF
TRBD2	.	TRBV5-1	TRBJ2-2	TGCGCCAGCAGCATTCGGACTAGCGGGAGAACCGGGGAGCTGTTTTTT	CASSIRTSGRTGELFF
.	few	TRBV5-1	TRBJ2-3	TGCGCCAGCAGCTTGGGGGAGTCGGCTGCAGATACGCAGTATTTT	CASSLGESAADTQYF
.	.	TRBV10-3	TRBJ2-3	TGTGCCATCAGTGGAGCAGATACGCAGTATTTT	CAISGADTQYF
.	.	TRBV5-1	TRBJ2-3	TGCGCCAGCAGCCCCGGGACGGGGAGCGAAGATACGCAGTATTTT	CASSPGTGSEDTQYF
.	few	TRBV18	TRBJ2-5	TGTGCCAGCTCTCCACCCCAGGGAGAGACCCAGTACTTC	CASSPPQGETQYF
.	few	TRBV29-1	TRBJ2-1	TGCAGCGTTGAGGGGGGCGGGTCTGAATACAATGAGCAGTTCTTC	CSVEGGGSEYNEQFF
.	.	TRBV4-1	TRBJ2-7	TGCGCCAGCAGCCAAGGCGGTGGGAGCGACTACGAGCAGTACTTC	CASSQGGGSDYEQYF
TRBD1	.	TRBV20-1	TRBJ1-4	TGCAGTGCAGGGACAGGGCGAGAAAAACTGTTTTTT	CSAGTGREKLFF
TRBD1	few	TRBV28	TRBJ2-4	TGTGCCACCCAGGGGGCCTTCAAAAACATTCAGTACTTC	CATQGAFKNIQYF
.	few	TRBV5-1	TRBJ1-1	TGCGCCAGCAGTAACCCGGGACACGGCACTGAAGCTTTCTTT	CASSNPGHGTEAFF
TRBD1	.	TRBV3-1	TRBJ2-2	TGTGCCAGCAGCCAAGCCCTGACAGGGGTAACCGGGGAGCTGTTTTTT	CASSQALTGVTGELFF
.	.	TRBV5-1	TRBJ2-3	TGCGCCAGCAGCTTGGACGGGGCCACAGATACGCAGTATTTT	CASSLDGATDTQYF
TRBD1	few	TRBV20-1	TRBJ1-5	TGCAGTGCCTCTCGACAGGGAGAGCAGCCCCAGCATTTT	CSASRQGEQPQHF
.	.	TRBV27	TRBJ2-7	TGTGCCAGCAGGAATGAGGTAGGGGGGTCCTACGAGCAGTACTTC	CASRNEVGGSYEQYF
.	few	TRBV20-1	TRBJ2-5	TGCAGTGCTGGCCGCATCAGGACTATTTTTTCCGAGACCCAGTACTTC	CSAGRIRTIFSETQYF
.	.	TRBV10-3	TRBJ2-4	TGTGCCATCAGTGATCCGTCGCTTGGGAACATTCAGTACTTC	CAISDPSLGNIQYF
TRBD1	few	TRBV5-1	TRBJ1-6	TGCGCCAGCAGCTTATACGGACAGGGTTGGACGGATTCACCCCTCCACTTT	CASSLYGQGWTDSPLHF